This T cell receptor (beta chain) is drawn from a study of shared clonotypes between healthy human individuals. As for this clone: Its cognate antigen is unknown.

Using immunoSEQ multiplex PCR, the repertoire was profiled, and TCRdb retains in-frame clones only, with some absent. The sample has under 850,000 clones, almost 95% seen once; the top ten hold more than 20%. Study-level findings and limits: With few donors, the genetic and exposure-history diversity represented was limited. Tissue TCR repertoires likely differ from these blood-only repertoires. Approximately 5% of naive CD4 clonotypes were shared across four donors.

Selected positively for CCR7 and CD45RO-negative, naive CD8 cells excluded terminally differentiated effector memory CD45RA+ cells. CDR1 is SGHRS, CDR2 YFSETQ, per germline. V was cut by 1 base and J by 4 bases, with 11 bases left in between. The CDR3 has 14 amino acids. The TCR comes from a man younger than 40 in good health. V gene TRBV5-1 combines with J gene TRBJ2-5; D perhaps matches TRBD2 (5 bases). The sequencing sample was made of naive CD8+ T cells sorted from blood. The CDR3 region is CASSLRLAGETQYF. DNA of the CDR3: TGCGCCAGCAGCTTGCGATTGGCGGGAGAGACCCAGTACTTC.